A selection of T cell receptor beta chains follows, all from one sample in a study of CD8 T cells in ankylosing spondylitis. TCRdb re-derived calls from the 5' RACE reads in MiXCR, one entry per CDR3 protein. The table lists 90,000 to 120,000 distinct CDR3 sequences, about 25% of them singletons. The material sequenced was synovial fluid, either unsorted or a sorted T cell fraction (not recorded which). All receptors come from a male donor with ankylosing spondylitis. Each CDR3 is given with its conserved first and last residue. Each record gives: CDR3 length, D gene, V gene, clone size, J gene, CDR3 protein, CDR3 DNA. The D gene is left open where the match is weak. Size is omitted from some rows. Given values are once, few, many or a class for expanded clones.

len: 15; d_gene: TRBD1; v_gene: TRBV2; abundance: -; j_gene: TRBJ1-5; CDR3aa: CASRPEQGTNQPQHF; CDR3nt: TGTGCCAGCAGGCCAGAACAGGGGACCAATCAGCCCCAGCATTTT
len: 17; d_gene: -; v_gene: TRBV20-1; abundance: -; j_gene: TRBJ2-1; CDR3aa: CSAARRRTESSYNEQFF; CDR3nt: TGCAGTGCCGCAAGACGTAGGACGGAGAGCTCCTACAATGAGCAGTTCTTC
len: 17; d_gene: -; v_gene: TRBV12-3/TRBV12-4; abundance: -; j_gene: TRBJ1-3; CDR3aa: CASSLHGGASSGNTIYF; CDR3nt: TGTGCCAGCAGTTTACATGGGGGGGCGAGCTCTGGAAACACCATATATTTT
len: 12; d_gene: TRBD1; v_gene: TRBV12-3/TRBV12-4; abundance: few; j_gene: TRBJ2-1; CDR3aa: CASSRGINEQFF; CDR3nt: TGTGCCAGCAGCAGGGGGATCAATGAGCAGTTCTTC
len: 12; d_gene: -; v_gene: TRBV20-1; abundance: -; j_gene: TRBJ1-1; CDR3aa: CSARPDTAGAFF; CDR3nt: TGCAGTGCTAGACCGGACACCGCGGGAGCTTTCTTT
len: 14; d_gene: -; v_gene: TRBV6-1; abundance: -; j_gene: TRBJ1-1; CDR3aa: CASRSLLLNTEAFF; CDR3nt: TGTGCCAGCAGGTCTCTACTGCTGAACACTGAAGCTTTCTTT
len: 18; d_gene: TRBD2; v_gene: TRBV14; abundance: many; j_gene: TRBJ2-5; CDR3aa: CASSQALAGWSYQETQYF; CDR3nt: TGTGCCAGCAGCCAAGCACTAGCGGGGTGGTCGTACCAAGAGACCCAGTACTTC
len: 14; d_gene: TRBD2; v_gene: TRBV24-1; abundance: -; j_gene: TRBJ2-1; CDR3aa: CATLSSGSVNEQFF; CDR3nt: TGTGCCACCCTCTCCAGCGGGAGTGTCAATGAGCAGTTCTTC
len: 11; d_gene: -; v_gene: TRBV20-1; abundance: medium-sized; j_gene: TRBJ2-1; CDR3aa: CSASWYNEQFF; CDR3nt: TGCAGTGCTAGTTGGTACAATGAGCAGTTCTTC
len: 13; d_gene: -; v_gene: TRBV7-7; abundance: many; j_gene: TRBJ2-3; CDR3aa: CASSLGYTDTQYF; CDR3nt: TGTGCCAGCAGCTTAGGGTACACAGATACGCAGTATTTT
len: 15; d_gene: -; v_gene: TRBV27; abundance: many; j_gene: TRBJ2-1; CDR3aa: CASSYYPTGTNEQFF; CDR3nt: TGTGCCAGCAGTTACTACCCCACAGGGACCAATGAGCAGTTCTTC
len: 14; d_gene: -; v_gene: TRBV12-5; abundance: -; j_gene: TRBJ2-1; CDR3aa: CASGLGGPGNEQFF; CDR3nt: TGTGCTAGTGGTCTCGGAGGACCGGGGAATGAGCAGTTCTTC
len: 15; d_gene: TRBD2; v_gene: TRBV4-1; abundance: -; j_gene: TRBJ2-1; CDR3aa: CASSQEGLEPGEQFF; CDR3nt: TGCGCCAGCAGCCAAGAGGGACTAGAGCCAGGGGAGCAGTTCTTC
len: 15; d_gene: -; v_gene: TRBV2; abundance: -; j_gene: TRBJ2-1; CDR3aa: CASSVGQGGYNEQFF; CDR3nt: TGTGCCAGCAGTGTTGGACAAGGGGGTTACAATGAGCAGTTCTTC
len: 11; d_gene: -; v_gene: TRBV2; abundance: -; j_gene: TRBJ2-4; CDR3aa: CASSDGPWGYF; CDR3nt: TGTGCCAGCAGTGACGGGCCTTGGGGGTACTTC
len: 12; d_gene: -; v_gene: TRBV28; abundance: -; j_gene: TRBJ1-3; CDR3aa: CASKGSGNTIYF; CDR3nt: TGTGCCAGCAAAGGGTCTGGAAACACCATATATTTT
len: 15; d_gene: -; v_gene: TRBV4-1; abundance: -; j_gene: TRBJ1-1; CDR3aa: CASSQDSRTSPTAFF; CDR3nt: TGCGCCAGCAGCCAAGATTCCCGAACTTCGCCGACTGCTTTCTTT
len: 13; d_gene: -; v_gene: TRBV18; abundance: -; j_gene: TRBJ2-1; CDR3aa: CASSPPGWNEQFF; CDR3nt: TGTGCCAGCTCACCACCGGGGTGGAATGAGCAGTTCTTC
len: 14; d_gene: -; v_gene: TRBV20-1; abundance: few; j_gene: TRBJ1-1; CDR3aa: CSASSGGLSTEAFF; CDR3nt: TGCAGTGCTAGCTCCGGGGGGTTGAGTACTGAAGCTTTCTTT
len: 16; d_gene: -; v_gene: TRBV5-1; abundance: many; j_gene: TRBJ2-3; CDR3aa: CASQGGSGTSTDTQYF; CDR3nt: TGCGCCAGCCAAGGGGGTTCCGGGACCAGCACAGATACGCAGTATTTT
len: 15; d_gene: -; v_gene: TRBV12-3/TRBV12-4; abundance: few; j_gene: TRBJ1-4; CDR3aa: CASRKAGTTDEKLFF; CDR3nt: TGTGCCAGCCGAAAAGCGGGGACGACAGATGAAAAACTGTTTTTT
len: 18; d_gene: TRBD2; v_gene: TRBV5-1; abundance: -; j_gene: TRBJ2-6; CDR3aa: CASSLRGREESGANVLTF; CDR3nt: TGCGCCAGCAGCTTGAGAGGGCGGGAGGAGTCCGGGGCCAACGTCCTGACTTTC
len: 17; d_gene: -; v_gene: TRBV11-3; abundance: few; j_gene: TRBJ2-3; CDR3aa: CASSLEGIAASTDTQYF; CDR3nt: TGTGCCAGCAGCTTAGAAGGTATTGCGGCTAGCACAGATACGCAGTATTTT
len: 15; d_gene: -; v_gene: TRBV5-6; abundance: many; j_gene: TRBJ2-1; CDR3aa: CASSFREADYNEQFF; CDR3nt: TGTGCCAGCAGCTTTAGGGAAGCGGACTACAATGAGCAGTTCTTC
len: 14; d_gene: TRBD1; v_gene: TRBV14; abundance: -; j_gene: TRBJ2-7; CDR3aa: CASSFGQGSYEQYF; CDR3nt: TGTGCCAGCAGCTTCGGACAGGGTTCCTACGAGCAGTACTTC
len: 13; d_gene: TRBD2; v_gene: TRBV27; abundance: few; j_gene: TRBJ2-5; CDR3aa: CASSWGGEETQYF; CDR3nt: TGTGCCAGCAGTTGGGGAGGGGAGGAGACCCAGTACTTC
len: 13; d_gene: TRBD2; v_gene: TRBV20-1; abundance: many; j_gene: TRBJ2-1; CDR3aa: CSAVGGRHNEQFF; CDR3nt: TGCAGTGCCGTCGGCGGGAGACACAATGAGCAGTTCTTC
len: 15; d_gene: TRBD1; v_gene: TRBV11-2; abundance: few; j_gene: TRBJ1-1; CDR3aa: CASSPPGQGNTEAFF; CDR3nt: TGTGCCAGCAGCCCTCCGGGACAGGGGAACACTGAAGCTTTCTTT
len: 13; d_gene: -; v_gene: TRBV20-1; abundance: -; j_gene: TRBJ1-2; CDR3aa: CSAFTGFNYGYTF; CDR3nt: TGCAGTGCTTTTACAGGGTTTAACTATGGCTACACCTTC
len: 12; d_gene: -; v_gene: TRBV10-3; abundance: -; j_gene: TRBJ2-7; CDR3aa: CAISEAFREQYF; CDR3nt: TGTGCCATCAGTGAAGCATTTCGCGAGCAGTACTTC
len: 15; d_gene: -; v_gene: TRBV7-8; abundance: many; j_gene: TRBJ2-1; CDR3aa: CASSEAWGEYNEQFF; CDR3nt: TGTGCCAGCAGCGAGGCGTGGGGGGAGTACAATGAGCAGTTCTTC
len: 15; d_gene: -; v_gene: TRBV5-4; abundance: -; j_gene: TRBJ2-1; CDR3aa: CASSLGTSDHNEQFF; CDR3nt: TGTGCCAGCAGCCTTGGGACATCGGACCACAATGAGCAGTTCTTC
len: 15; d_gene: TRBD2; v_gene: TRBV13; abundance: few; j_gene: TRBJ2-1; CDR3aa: CASSHSGSPYNEQFF; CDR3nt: TGTGCCAGCAGCCATAGCGGGAGCCCCTACAATGAGCAGTTCTTC
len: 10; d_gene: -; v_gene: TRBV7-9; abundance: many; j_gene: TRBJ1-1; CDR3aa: CASSLAEAFF; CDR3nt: TGTGCCAGCAGCTTAGCTGAAGCTTTCTTT
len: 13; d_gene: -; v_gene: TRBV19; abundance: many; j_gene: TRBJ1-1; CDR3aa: CASSPWTRTEAFF; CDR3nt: TGTGCCAGTAGCCCCTGGACCAGGACTGAAGCTTTCTTT
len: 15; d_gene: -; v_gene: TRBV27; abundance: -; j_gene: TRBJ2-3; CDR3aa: CASSFNYGGTDTQYF; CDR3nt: TGTGCCAGCAGTTTTAACTATGGGGGCACAGATACGCAGTATTTT
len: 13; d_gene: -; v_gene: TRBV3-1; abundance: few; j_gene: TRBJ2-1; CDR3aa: CASSQARHNEQFF; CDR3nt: TGTGCCAGCAGCCAAGCTCGGCACAATGAGCAGTTCTTC
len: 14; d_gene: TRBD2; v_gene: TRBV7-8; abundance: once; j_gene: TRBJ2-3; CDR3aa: CASSLPGGLDTQYF; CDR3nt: TGTGCCAGCAGCTTACCGGGAGGGCTGGATACGCAGTATTTT
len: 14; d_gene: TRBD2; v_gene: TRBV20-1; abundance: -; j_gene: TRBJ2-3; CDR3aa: CSALMTSRADTQYF; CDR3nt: TGCAGTGCTCTAATGACTAGCAGGGCAGATACGCAGTATTTT
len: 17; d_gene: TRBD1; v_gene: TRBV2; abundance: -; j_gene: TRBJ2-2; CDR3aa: CASISVGTGKNTGELFF; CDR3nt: TGTGCCAGCATCTCGGTCGGGACAGGGAAAAACACCGGGGAGCTGTTTTTT
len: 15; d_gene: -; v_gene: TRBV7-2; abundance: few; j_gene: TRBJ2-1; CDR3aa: CASSPGASTLNEQFF; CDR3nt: TGTGCCAGCAGCCCGGGGGCTAGCACCCTCAATGAGCAGTTCTTC
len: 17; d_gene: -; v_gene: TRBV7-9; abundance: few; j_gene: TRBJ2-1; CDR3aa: CASSLLVGVSSYNEQFF; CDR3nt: TGTGCCAGCAGCTTATTGGTCGGCGTAAGCTCCTACAATGAGCAGTTCTTC
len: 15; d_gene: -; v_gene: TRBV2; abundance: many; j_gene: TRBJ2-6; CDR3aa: CASSVRVPGANVLTF; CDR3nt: TGTGCCAGCAGTGTAAGGGTCCCTGGGGCCAACGTCCTGACTTTC
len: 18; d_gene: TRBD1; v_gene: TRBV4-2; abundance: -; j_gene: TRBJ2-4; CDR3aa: CASSQARQGFRAKNIQYF; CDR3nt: TGTGCCAGCAGCCAAGCGAGACAGGGGTTTAGGGCCAAAAACATTCAGTACTTC
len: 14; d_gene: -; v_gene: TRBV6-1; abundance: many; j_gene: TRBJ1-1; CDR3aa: CASTLTGRNTEAFF; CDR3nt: TGTGCCAGCACCCTTACAGGGAGAAACACTGAAGCTTTCTTT
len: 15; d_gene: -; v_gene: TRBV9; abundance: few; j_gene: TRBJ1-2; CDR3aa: CASSVYRAESSGYTF; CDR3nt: TGTGCCAGCAGCGTATACAGGGCGGAAAGCTCCGGCTACACCTTC
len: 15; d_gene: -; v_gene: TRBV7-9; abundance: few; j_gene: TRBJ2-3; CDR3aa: CASSLGTIGTDTQYF; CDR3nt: TGTGCCAGCAGCTTAGGGACTATAGGCACAGATACGCAGTATTTT
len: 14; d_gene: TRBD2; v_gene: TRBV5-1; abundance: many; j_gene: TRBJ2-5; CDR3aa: CASRRREGRETQYF; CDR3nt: TGCGCCAGCCGAAGACGGGAGGGCAGGGAGACCCAGTACTTC
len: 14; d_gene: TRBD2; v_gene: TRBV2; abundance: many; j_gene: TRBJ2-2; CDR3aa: CASSAGANTGELFF; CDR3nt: TGTGCCAGCAGCGCGGGGGCGAACACCGGGGAGCTGTTTTTT
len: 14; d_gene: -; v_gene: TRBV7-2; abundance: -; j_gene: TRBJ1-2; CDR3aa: CASSLAGGGFDYTF; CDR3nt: TGTGCCAGCAGCTTAGCGGGCGGGGGTTTCGACTACACCTTC
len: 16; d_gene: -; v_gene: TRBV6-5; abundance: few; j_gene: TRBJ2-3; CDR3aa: CASSYEAGMSTDTQYF; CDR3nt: TGTGCCAGCAGTTACGAGGCGGGGATGAGCACAGATACGCAGTATTTT
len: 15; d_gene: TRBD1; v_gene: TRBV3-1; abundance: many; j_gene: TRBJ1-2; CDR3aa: CASSPETGGWNGYTF; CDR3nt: TGTGCCAGCAGCCCGGAGACAGGGGGCTGGAATGGCTACACCTTC
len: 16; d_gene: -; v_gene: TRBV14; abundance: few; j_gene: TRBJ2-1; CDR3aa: CASSKGLWGPAGEQFF; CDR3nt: TGTGCCAGCAGTAAGGGATTGTGGGGACCGGCCGGTGAGCAGTTCTTC
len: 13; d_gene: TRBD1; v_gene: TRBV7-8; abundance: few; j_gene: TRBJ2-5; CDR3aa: CASTLDREETQYF; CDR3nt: TGTGCCAGCACCTTGGACAGGGAAGAGACCCAGTACTTC
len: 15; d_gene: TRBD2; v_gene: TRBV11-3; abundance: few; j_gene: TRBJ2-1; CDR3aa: CASSLSGVTYNEQFF; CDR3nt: TGTGCCAGCAGCTTAAGCGGGGTAACCTACAATGAGCAGTTCTTC
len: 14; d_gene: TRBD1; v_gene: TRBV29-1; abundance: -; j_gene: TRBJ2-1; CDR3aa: CSVANRGLYNEQFF; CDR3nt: TGCAGCGTTGCCAACAGGGGGCTCTACAATGAGCAGTTCTTC
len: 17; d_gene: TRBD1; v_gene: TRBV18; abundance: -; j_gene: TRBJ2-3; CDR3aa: CASSPATGTGATDTQYF; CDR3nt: TGTGCCAGCTCACCAGCGACCGGGACAGGGGCGACAGATACGCAGTATTTT
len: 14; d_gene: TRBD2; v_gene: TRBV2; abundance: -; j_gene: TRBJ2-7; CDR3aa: CASGKELTGGEQYF; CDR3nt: TGTGCCAGCGGAAAGGAACTCACGGGGGGCGAGCAGTACTTC
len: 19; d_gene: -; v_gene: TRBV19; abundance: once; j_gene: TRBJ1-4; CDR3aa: CASSPVCGDRTMLMKNCFF; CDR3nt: -